This TCR beta chain was recovered during a study of response to subunit inactivated influenza vaccine. Regarding this clonotype: Its matching antigen is unknown.

Overall study results and limits: With each seasonal influenza vaccination, the authors suggested, few new T cells are recruited.

Germline CDR1 reads SGHKS; CDR2 reads YYEKEE (reference sequence). There are 16 residues in the CDR3. V lost 0 bases and J lost 5; bases outside the gene matches: 10. TCRdb re-called the RT-PCR reads with MiXCR, one entry per CDR3 protein. Of fewer than 700,000 distinct CDR3 sequences listed, around 13% were seen once; the top ten hold about an eighth. This chain connects TRBV5-5 to TRBJ2-7, with 8 nucleotides matching TRBD2. This material consisted of PBMCs from blood, taken around seven weeks after vaccination. The clonotype originates from a man aged 45-60 years who received an inactivated influenza vaccine. CDR3 in DNA: TGTGCCAGCAGCTTGGCCGGGCGGGGGGCAAAGGACGAGCAGTACTTC. Translation gives CASSLAGRGAKDEQYF.